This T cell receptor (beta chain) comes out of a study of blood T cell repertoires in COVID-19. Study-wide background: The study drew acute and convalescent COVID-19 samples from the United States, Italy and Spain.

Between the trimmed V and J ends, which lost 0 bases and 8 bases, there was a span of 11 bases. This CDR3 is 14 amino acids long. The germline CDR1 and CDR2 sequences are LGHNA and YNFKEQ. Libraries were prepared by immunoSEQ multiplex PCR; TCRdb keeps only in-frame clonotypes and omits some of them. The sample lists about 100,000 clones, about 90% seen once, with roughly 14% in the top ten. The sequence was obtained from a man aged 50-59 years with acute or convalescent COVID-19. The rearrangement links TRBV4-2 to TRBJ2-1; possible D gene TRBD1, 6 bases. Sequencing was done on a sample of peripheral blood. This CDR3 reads CASSQDPRTDEQFF. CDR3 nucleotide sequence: TGTGCCAGCAGCCAAGATCCTAGGACAGATGAGCAGTTCTTC.